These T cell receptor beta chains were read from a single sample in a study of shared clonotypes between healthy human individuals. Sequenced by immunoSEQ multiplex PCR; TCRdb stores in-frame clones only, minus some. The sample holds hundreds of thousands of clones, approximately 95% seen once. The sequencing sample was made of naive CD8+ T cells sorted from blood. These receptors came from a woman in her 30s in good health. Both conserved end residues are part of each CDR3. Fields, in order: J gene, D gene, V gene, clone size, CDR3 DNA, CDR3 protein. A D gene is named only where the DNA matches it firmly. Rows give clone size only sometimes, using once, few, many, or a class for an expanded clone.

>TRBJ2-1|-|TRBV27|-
TGTGCCAGCAGTTTTTCGAGACTAAATGAGCAGTTCTTC
CASSFSRLNEQFF
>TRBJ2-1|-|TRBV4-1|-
TGCGCCAGCAGCCAAGGGGAGAGTTACGGCAGTGAGCAGTTCTTC
CASSQGESYGSEQFF
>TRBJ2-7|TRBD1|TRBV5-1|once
TGCGCCAGCAGCTGGGACAGAACCTACGAGCAGTACTTC
CASSWDRTYEQYF
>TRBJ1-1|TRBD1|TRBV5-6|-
TGTGCCAGCAGCTTAGCCGGGACAGGAACTGAAGCTTTCTTT
CASSLAGTGTEAFF
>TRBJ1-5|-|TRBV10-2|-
TGCGCCAGCAGTGAGTCCCCTTTTGTGGAGGGTGGACAGCCCCAGCATTTT
CASSESPFVEGGQPQHF
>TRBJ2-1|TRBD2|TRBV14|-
TGTGCCAGCAGCCAAGAGTGGCGGGGGGTGCTCTACAATGAGCAGTTCTTC
CASSQEWRGVLYNEQFF
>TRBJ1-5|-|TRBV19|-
TGTGCCAGTAGTATAGAGCGAAATCAGCCCCAGCATTTT
CASSIERNQPQHF
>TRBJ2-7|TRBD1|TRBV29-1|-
TGCAGCGTCGAAGGGGGCAGGTTAGGTCTCGAGCAGTACTTC
CSVEGGRLGLEQYF
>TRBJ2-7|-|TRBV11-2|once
TGTGCCAGTTCGATTACCGGGAGCCCTTTGGGGGACGAGCAGTACTTC
CASSITGSPLGDEQYF
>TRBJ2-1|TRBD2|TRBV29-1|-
TGCAGCGTCACACCTAACCTAGCGGGAGGGGGTGGCACCTACAATGAGCAGTTCTTC
CSVTPNLAGGGGTYNEQFF
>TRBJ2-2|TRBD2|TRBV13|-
TGTGCCAGCAGCCAGCGGGGGAGCGGGAGAGGGGAGCTGTTTTTT
CASSQRGSGRGELFF
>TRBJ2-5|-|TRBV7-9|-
TGTGCCAGCAGCTCCCGCGACACCTTAGGACCGCAAGAGACCCAGTACTTC
CASSSRDTLGPQETQYF
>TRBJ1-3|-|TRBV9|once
TGTGCCAGCAGCGTAGAAGGAACGGGGGGAAACACCATATATTTT
CASSVEGTGGNTIYF
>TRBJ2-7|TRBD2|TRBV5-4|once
TGTGCCAGCAGCTTGTTAAGCGGGAGGGGCTACGAGCAGTACTTC
CASSLLSGRGYEQYF
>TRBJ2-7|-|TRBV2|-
TGTGCCAGCAGTGAAGACTCTATCTCCTCCGAGCAGTACTTC
CASSEDSISSEQYF
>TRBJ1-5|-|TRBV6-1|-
TGTGCCAGCAGTGAATCGATGGGCAATCAGCCCCAGCATTTT
CASSESMGNQPQHF
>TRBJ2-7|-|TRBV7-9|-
TGTGCCAGCAGCGCCGTCGGAACAATTATCGAGCAGTACTTC
CASSAVGTIIEQYF
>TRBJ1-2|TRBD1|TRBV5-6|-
TGTGCCAGCAGCTTTGACGAGGGGGCGAGTGATGGCTACACCTTC
CASSFDEGASDGYTF
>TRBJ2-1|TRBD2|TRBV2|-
TGTGCCAGCAGTGGGGGGACTAGCGGAACCAATGAGCAGTTCTTC
CASSGGTSGTNEQFF
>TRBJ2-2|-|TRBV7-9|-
TGTGCCAGCAGCTCACGTGGGGGGACTTACAACACCGGGGAGCTGTTTTTT
CASSSRGGTYNTGELFF
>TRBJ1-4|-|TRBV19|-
TGTGCCAGTAACCCTGCAACTAATGAAAAACTGTTTTTT
CASNPATNEKLFF
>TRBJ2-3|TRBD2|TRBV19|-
TGTGCCAGTAGCCCGGAGCGGGGGGCAGATACGCAGTATTTT
CASSPERGADTQYF
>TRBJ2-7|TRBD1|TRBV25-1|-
TGTGCCAGTGGACAGGCCTCCTACGAGCAGTACTTC
CASGQASYEQYF
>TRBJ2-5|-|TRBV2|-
TGTGCCAGCGGGTCCGTGTGGTACAGGGTTGGGGGGGAGACCCAGTACTTC
CASGSVWYRVGGETQYF
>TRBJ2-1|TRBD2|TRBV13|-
TGTGCCAGCAGCTCTAGCGGGCCCTACAATGAGCAGTTCTTC
CASSSSGPYNEQFF
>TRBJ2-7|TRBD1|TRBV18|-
TGTGCCAGCTCACCCTCTACGGGACAGGGATCCCTTTCCTACGAGCAGTACTTC
CASSPSTGQGSLSYEQYF
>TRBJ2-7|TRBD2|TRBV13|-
TGTGCCAGCAGCTTAGGGACTAGCGGGATCTACGAGCAGTACTTC
CASSLGTSGIYEQYF
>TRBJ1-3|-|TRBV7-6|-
TGTGCCAGCAGCTTAGCGCGGGACACCATATATTTT
CASSLARDTIYF
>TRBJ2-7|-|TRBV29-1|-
TGCAGCGTTGAAGATCCCAGGGGCCGCGCACACGAGCAGTACTTC
CSVEDPRGRAHEQYF
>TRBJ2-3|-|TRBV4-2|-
TGTGCCAGCAGCCAAGATAGGACAGATACGCAGTATTTT
CASSQDRTDTQYF
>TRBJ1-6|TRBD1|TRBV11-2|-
TGTGCCAGCAGCTTAAGTTGGACAGGGTTGTCACCCCTCCACTTT
CASSLSWTGLSPLHF
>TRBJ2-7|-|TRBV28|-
TGTGCCACCGGTTTCTACGAGCAGTACTTC
CATGFYEQYF
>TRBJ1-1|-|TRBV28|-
TGTGCCAGCAGTACGTTCACCGGGACATATTACACTGAAGCTTTCTTT
CASSTFTGTYYTEAFF
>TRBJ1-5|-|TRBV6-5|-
TGTGCCAGCAGTCCCCTAGGTGGGAATCAGCCCCAGCATTTT
CASSPLGGNQPQHF
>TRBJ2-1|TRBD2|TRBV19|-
TGTGCCAGCGGACTAGCGGGAGCGTACAATGAGCAGTTCTTC
CASGLAGAYNEQFF
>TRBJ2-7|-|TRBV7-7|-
TGTGCCAGCAGCTTAGCTAAACAGGGAATCCACGAGCAGTACTTC
CASSLAKQGIHEQYF
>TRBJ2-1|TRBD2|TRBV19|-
TGTGCCAGTAGGAAGGCCGGGACTAACCTTAATGAGCAGTTCTTC
CASRKAGTNLNEQFF
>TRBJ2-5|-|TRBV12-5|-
TGTGCTAGTGGTTCCCCCTATGGCGAAGAGACCCAGTACTTC
CASGSPYGEETQYF